The 5 T cell receptor beta chains given below trace back to one sample, sequenced in a study of blood T cell repertoires in COVID-19. Clones were read by immunoSEQ multiplex PCR, and TCRdb kept only the in-frame ones, dropping some. The sample lists more than 400,000 clones; about 90% were seen once. Sample: PBMCs or T cells enriched from blood (not recorded which). The receptor source for this set is a woman aged 18 to 35 who had recovered from COVID-19.

V usage is TRBV25-1 and J usage is TRBJ1-1; D may be TRBD1 (5 bases). The CDR3 is made up of 14 amino acids. V was shortened by 7 bases and J by 4 bases, with 16 bases between the two germline ends. CDR1 and CDR2 from the germline V gene are MGHDK and SYGVNS. CDR3: CASTPAGGSTEAFF. CDR3 DNA: TGTGCCAGCACCCCGGCGGGGGGTTCCACTGAAGCTTTCTTT. The variable domain in full, with the rest retrieved from reference TRBV25-1 and TRBJ1-1, is EADIYQTPRYLVIGTGKKITLECSQTMGHDKMYWYQQDPGMELHLIHYSYGVNSTEKGDLSSESTVSRIRTEHFPLTLESARPSHTSQYLCASTPAGGSTEAFFGQGTRLTVV.

This clone was seen just once. A junction boundary mismatches the germline segment, possibly from a read error. This chain uses TRBV6-1 with TRBJ2-7, with D tentatively TRBD2 (5 bases). The germline gives CDR1 MNHNS, CDR2 SASEGT. CDR3 size: 14 residues. CDR3 sequence (DNA): TGTGCCAGCAGTGAGGTTAGAGGGAGTGAACAACTCTTCTTC. It codes for CASSEVRGSEQLFF.

The rearrangement uses TRBV5-1 and TRBJ1-5; D remains ambiguous. The CDR3 covers 13 residues. V was trimmed by 0 bases and J by 7 bases, leaving 8 bases between them. From germline, CDR1 is SGHRS and CDR2 YFSETQ. CDR3 loop: CASSLVLGQPQHF. CDR3 in DNA: TGCGCCAGCAGCTTGGTCCTCGGGCAGCCCCAGCATTTT.

Turning to this clone: Other DNA sequences within the sample encode an identical CDR3. The chain is built from TRBV5-1 and TRBJ2-7; tentative D call: TRBD1 (6 bases). CDR1 is SGHRS, CDR2 YFSETQ, per germline. V was cut by 0 bases and J by 1 base, with 8 bases left in between. The CDR3 has 14 residues. This CDR3 reads CASSLGDRSYEQYF. DNA for the CDR3: TGCGCCAGCAGCTTGGGCGACAGGTCCTACGAGCAGTACTTC.

This clone came up once. The CDR3 sequence: CASSSPPQGNYNSPLHF. CDR3 in DNA: TGTGCCAGCAGCTCCCCCCCACAGGGGAACTATAATTCACCCCTCCACTTT. The rearrangement links TRBV7-9 to TRBJ1-6, with 7 bases aligning to TRBD1. Germline CDR1 and CDR2: SEHNR and FQNEAQ (reference sequence). J lost 3 bases, V lost 4 bases, and 9 bases had no gene match. This CDR3 spans 17 amino acids.